Presented here are 19 T cell receptor beta chains from one specimen sequenced in a study of T-cell reconstitution after alpha-beta-depleted transplantation in children. A TCRbeta library incorporating unique molecular identifiers was prepared. One entry per CDR3 protein results from TCRdb running MiXCR on the PCR reads. The table includes about 690,000 distinct CDR3 sequences, roughly 17% detected once. Sample: PBMCs from the stem cell graft donor, taken from the stem cell graft. The receptors derive from a human donor who donated a stem cell graft to a child with acute myeloid leukemia.

The chain recombines TRBV25-1 with TRBJ2-5, with 7 bases matching TRBD1. With 6 bases clipped from V and 6 bases from J, the junction kept 4 bases outside the gene matches. This CDR3 has 12 amino acids. Germline V gene lookup returns CDR1 MGHDK and CDR2 SYGVNS. CDR3 amino acids: CASRRTGQTQYF. The CDR3 bases are TGTGCCAGCAGGAGGACAGGCCAGACCCAGTACTTC.

This clonotype was counted at least ten times. This sequence joins TRBV7-9 and TRBJ2-3; D unresolved. CDR1 and CDR2 (germline): SEHNR, FQNEAQ (reference sequence). V dropped 1 base and J dropped 1 base, with 9 bases sitting between them. CDR3 length equals 15 residues. The CDR3 region has the DNA TGTGCCAGCAGCTTAGGTACAGCAGGCACAGATACGCAGTATTTT. As protein: CASSLGTAGTDTQYF.

The chain joins TRBV15 to TRBJ2-3; no firm D call. Germline loops: CDR1 LNHNV, CDR2 YYDKDF (reference sequence). V was cut by 0 bases and J by 0 bases, with 7 bases left in between. This CDR3 is 15 amino acids long. CDR3: CATSRDSRSTDTQYF. As DNA, the CDR3 is TGTGCCACCAGCAGAGATTCCCGTAGCACAGATACGCAGTATTTT.

This chain connects TRBV10-2 to TRBJ1-2; D unresolved. V lost 2 bases and J lost 1, with 8 bases in between. Germline V gene lookup returns CDR1 WSHSY and CDR2 SAAADI. The CDR3 consists of 14 residues. The CDR3 is CASSEVSFNYGYTF. The CDR3 DNA reads TGCGCCAGCAGTGAGGTCAGCTTTAACTATGGCTACACCTTC.

This clonotype was detected many times. The CDR3 here is CSADRGLAGGRTGELFF. The DNA for the CDR3 is TGCAGTGCTGACAGGGGACTAGCGGGGGGGCGGACCGGGGAGCTGTTTTTT. The V call is TRBV20-1, the J call TRBJ2-2; 16 nucleotides match TRBD2. The CDR3 covers 17 residues. Germline V lookup: CDR1 DFQATT, CDR2 SNEGSKA (reference sequence). V was pared by 5 bases and J by 5 bases, with 8 bases of the junction left unmatched.

This clonotype has ten or more counts. The chain couples TRBV6-2 or TRBV6-3 to TRBJ2-1, with TRBD1 identical over 7 bases. The CDR3 is 14 amino acids. V lost 7 bases, J lost 0 bases, and 3 bases stayed unmatched. Looked up from germline, CDR1 is MNHEY and CDR2 is SVGEGT. CDR3 residues: CASTPGGSYNEQFF. The DNA of the CDR3 is TGTGCCAGCACCCCAGGGGGCTCCTACAATGAGCAGTTCTTC.

This clonotype appeared many times. The V gene is TRBV20-1, the J gene TRBJ2-7, with D hard to call. The CDR3 sequence is 13 residues long. Germline CDR1 reads DFQATT; CDR2 reads SNEGSKA (reference sequence). With 4 bases removed from V and 1 base from J, the gap between germline ends came to 11 bases. The CDR3 DNA is TGCAGTGCTATTGAGAGATATTCCTACGAGCAGTACTTC. It specifies CSAIERYSYEQYF.

The genes are TRBV5-5 and TRBJ1-3; D uncertain. This CDR3 region has 16 residues. Germline assignment: CDR1 SGHKS and CDR2 YYEKEE (reference sequence). V was pared by 4 bases and J by 3 bases, with 17 bases between. CDR3 amino acids: CASSPQVALYGNTIYF. Here the CDR3 DNA reads TGTGCCAGCAGCCCTCAGGTCGCCCTTTATGGAAACACCATATATTTT.

This rearrangement joins TRBV7-7 to TRBJ2-5; 10 bases match TRBD2. This CDR3 spans 14 amino acids. With V trimmed by 5 bases and J by 4 bases, 4 bases remained unmatched. Per germline, CDR1 SSHAT and CDR2 FNYEAQ (reference sequence). In DNA, the CDR3 is TGTGCCAGCAGCCCCTGGACTAGCGGAGAGACCCAGTACTTC. Protein product: CASSPWTSGETQYF.

A word on this clonotype: An end of the junction differs from the germline gene, which may be a read error. This chain links TRBV9 with TRBJ2-7, with 8 nucleotides matching TRBD2. CDR1 and CDR2 (germline): SGDLS, YYNGEE. The CDR3 runs 17 residues. This CDR3 reads CASSVGSNPGLGYEEYF. CDR3 nucleotide sequence: TGTGCCAGCAGCGTAGGTTCCAATCCGGGACTAGGGTACGAGGAGTACTTC.

The rearrangement uses TRBV5-1 and TRBJ1-1; a weak D match, TRBD1 (5 bases). CDR1 and CDR2 from the germline V gene are SGHRS and YFSETQ. The CDR3 has 14 residues. Trimming removed 4 bases from V and 1 base from J, with 11 bases in between. CDR3 sequence reads: CASSRIDRNTEAFF. Written as DNA, the CDR3 is TGCGCCAGCAGCCGGATTGACAGGAACACTGAAGCTTTCTTT.

J is TRBJ1-5 and V is TRBV12-5, with D tentatively TRBD1 (5 bases). Trimming removed 3 bases from V and 4 bases from J, with 13 bases in between. CDR3 length: 15 amino acids. The germline CDR1 and CDR2 sequences are LGHNT and FRNRAP. The CDR3 nucleotides are TGTGCTAGTGGTTTAGAGGGGCAGGGTAATCAGCCCCAGCATTTT. Translation gives CASGLEGQGNQPQHF.

This clonotype was seen at least ten times. The chain couples TRBV20-1 to TRBJ2-5, with 8 nucleotides matching TRBD2. V lost 2 bases and J lost 1; bases outside the gene matches: 3. Germline-derived CDR1 and CDR2 are DFQATT and SNEGSKA (reference sequence). The CDR3 is made up of 14 amino acids. CDR3 DNA: TGCAGTGCTAGAAGCGGGGGCCTCCAAGAGACCCAGTACTTC. It yields the protein CSARSGGLQETQYF.

This clonotype was detected many times. The chain is built from TRBV10-3 and TRBJ2-7; possible D gene TRBD2, 5 bases. This CDR3 contains 15 residues. V was shortened by 0 bases and J by 5 bases, with 14 bases between the two germline ends. The germline V gene has CDR1 ENHRY and CDR2 SYGVKD. This CDR3 reads CAISESGDLPHEQYF. The DNA of the CDR3 is TGTGCCATCAGTGAGTCGGGAGACCTTCCCCACGAGCAGTACTTC.

V gene TRBV5-1 combines with J gene TRBJ2-7; the D gene could be TRBD1 or TRBD2 (6 bases each). Germline V gene sequence: CDR1 SGHRS, CDR2 YFSETQ. This CDR3 has 14 residues. Trimming took 0 bases from V and 4 from J, leaving 11 bases between them. CDR3 sequence: CASSLAEGEYEQYF. In DNA, the CDR3 is TGCGCCAGCAGCTTGGCGGAGGGGGAGTACGAGCAGTACTTC.

This clonotype was picked up a small number of times. CDR3 protein: CASSQGQGPVTEAFF. CDR3 nucleotides: TGCGCCAGCAGCCAAGGACAGGGGCCTGTCACTGAAGCTTTCTTT. This chain uses TRBV4-1 with TRBJ1-1; 8 bases map to TRBD1. Germline-derived CDR1 and CDR2 are MGHRA and YSYEKL. There are 15 residues in the CDR3. V was clipped by 1 base and J by 4 bases; unmatched bases: 5.

Ten or more counts support this clonotype. This chain links TRBV7-2 with TRBJ2-1; D might be TRBD1 (5 bases). CDR1 SGHTA and CDR2 FQGNSA come from the germline V gene. Trimming shortened V by 6 bases and J by 6 bases, and 15 bases separated the two germline ends. The CDR3 extends over 14 amino acids. The CDR3 spells CASSPPPGLNEQFF. In DNA form, the CDR3 reads TGTGCCAGCAGTCCTCCCCCAGGGCTCAATGAGCAGTTCTTC.

This clonotype was counted only a few times. The chain combines TRBV7-2 with TRBJ1-2; 8 positions agree with TRBD1. Germline V gives CDR1 SGHTA, CDR2 FQGNSA. The CDR3 runs to 14 residues. Trimming removed 5 bases from V and 7 bases from J; junction bases left unmatched: 9. Here the CDR3 reads CASSRQQGVGGYTF. The CDR3 DNA follows: TGTGCCAGCAGCCGCCAACAGGGGGTCGGTGGCTACACCTTC.

Worth noting for this clonotype: A much bigger clone sits one base away, suggesting this may be a read error. The V gene is TRBV20-1, the J gene TRBJ2-7; perhaps TRBD1 as D (6 bases). CDR3 size: 16 residues. Germline assignment: CDR1 DFQATT and CDR2 SNEGSKA (reference sequence). CDR3 in amino acids: CCARGSGTLYSYEQYF. CDR3 DNA sequence: TGCTGTGCTAGGGGCTCCGGGACACTCTATAGCTACGAGCAGTACTTC.